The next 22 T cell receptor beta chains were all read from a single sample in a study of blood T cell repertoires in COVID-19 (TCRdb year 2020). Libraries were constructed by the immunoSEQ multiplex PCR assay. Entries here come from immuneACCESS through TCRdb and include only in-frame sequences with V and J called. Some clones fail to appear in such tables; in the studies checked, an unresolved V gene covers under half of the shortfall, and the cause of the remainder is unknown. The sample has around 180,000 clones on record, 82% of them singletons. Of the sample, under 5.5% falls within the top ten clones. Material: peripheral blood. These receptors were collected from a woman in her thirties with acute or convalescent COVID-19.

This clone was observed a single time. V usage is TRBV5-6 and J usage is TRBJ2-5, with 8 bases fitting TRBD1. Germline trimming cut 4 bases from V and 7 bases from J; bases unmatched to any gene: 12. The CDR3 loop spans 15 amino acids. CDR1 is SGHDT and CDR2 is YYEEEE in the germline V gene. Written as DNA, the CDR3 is TGTGCCAGCAGCCCAGGACAGGGAACCACCGGGACCCAGTACTTC. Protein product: CASSPGQGTTGTQYF.

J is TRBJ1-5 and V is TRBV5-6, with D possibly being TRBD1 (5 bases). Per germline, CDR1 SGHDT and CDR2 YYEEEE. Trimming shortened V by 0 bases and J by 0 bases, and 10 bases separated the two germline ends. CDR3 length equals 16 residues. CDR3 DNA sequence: TGTGCCAGCAGCTTGGCGTTAGGGGATAGCAATCAGCCCCAGCATTTT. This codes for CASSLALGDSNQPQHF.

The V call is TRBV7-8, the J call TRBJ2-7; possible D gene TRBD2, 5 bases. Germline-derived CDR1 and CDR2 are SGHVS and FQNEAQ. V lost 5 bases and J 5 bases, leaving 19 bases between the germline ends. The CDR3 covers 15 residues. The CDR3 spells CASSPSAGLGDEQYF. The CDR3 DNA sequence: TGTGCCAGCAGCCCATCCGCCGGGCTCGGGGACGAGCAGTACTTC.

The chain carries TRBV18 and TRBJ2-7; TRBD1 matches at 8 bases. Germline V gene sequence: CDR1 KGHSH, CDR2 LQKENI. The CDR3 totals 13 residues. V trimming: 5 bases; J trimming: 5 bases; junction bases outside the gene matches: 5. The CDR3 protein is CASSKDRDDEQYF. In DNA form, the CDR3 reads TGTGCCAGCTCAAAGGACAGGGACGACGAGCAGTACTTC. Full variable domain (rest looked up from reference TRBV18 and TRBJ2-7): NAGVMQNPRHLVRRRGQEARLRCSPMKGHSHVYWYRQLPEEGLKFMVYLQKENIIDESGMPKERFSAEFPKEGPSILRIQQVVRGDSAAYFCASSKDRDDEQYFGPGTRLTVT.

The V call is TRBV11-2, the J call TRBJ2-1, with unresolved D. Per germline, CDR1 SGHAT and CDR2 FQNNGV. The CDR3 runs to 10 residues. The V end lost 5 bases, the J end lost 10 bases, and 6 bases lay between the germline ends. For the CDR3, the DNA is TGTGCCAGCAGCACGGAGGAGCAGTTCTTC. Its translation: CASSTEEQFF.

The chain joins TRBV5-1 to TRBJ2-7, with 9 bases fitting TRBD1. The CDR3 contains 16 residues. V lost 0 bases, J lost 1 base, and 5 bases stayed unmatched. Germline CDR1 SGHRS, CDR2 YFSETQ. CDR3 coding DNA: TGCGCCAGCAGCTTGGATGGGACAGGGAGTTCCTACGAGCAGTACTTC. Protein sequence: CASSLDGTGSSYEQYF.

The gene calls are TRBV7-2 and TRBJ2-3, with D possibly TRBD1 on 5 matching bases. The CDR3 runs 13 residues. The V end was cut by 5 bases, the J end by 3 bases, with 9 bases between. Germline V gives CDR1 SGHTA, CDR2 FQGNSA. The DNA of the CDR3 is TGTGCCAGCAGCACCCGACAGACAGATACGCAGTATTTT. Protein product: CASSTRQTDTQYF.

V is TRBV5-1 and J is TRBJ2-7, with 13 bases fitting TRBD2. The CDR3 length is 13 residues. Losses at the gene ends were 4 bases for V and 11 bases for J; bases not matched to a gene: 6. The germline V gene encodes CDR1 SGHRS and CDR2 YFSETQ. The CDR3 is CASSLGTSGEKYF. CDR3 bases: TGCGCCAGCAGCCTGGGGACTAGCGGGGAAAAGTACTTC. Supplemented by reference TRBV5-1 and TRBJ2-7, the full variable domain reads KAGVTQTPRYLIKTRGQQVTLSCSPISGHRSVSWYQQTPGQGLQFLFEYFSETQRNKGNFPGRFSGRQFSNSRSEMNVSTLELGDSALYLCASSLGTSGEKYFGPGTRLTVT.

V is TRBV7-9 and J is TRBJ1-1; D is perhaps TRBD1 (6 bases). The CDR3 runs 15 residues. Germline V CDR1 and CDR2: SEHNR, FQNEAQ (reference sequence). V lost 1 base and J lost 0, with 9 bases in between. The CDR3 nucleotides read TGTGCCAGCAGCTTAGGCCAGGGGATGAACACTGAAGCTTTCTTT. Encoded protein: CASSLGQGMNTEAFF. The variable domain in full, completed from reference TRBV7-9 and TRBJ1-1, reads DTGVSQNPRHKITKRGQNVTFRCDPISEHNRLYWYRQTLGQGPEFLTYFQNEAQLEKSRLLSDRFSAERPKGSFSTLEIQRTEQGDSAMYLCASSLGQGMNTEAFFGQGTRLTVV.

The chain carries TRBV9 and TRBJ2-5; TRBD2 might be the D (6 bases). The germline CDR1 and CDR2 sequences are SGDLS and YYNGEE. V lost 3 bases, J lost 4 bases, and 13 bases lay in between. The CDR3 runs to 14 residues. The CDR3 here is CASSETLGGETQYF. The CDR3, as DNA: TGTGCCAGCAGCGAAACCCTGGGGGGAGAGACCCAGTACTTC.

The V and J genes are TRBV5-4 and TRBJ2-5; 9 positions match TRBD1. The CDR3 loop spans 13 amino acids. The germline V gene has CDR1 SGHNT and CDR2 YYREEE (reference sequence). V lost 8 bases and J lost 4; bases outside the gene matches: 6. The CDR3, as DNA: TGTGCCAGTCGGGACAGGGTGGGAGAGACCCAGTACTTC. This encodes CASRDRVGETQYF. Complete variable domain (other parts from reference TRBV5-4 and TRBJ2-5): ETGVTQSPTHLIKTRGQQVTLRCSSQSGHNTVSWYQQALGQGPQFIFQYYREEENGRGNFPPRFSGLQFPNYSSELNVNALELDDSALYLCASRDRVGETQYFGPGTRLLVL.

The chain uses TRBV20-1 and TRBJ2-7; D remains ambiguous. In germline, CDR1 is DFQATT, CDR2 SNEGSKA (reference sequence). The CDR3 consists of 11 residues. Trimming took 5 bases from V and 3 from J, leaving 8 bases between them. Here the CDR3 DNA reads TGCAGTGCTCCTCACTTCTACGAGCAGTACTTC. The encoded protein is CSAPHFYEQYF.

CDR3 protein: CASSQNPAGGPDTQYF. The CDR3 DNA is TGTGCCAGCAGCCAGAACCCAGCGGGGGGGCCAGATACGCAGTATTTT. The rearrangement uses TRBV4-2 and TRBJ2-3; 10 bases match TRBD2. Unmatched junction bases numbered 7, after V lost 3 bases and J lost 4 bases. The CDR3 runs to 16 residues. Germline-derived CDR1 and CDR2 are LGHNA and YNFKEQ.

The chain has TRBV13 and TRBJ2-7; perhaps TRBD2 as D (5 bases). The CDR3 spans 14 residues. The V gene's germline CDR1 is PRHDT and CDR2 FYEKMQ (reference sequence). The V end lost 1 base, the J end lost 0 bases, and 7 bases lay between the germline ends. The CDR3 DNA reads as TGTGCCAGCAGCTTAGCCGGACTCTCCTACGAGCAGTACTTC. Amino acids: CASSLAGLSYEQYF.

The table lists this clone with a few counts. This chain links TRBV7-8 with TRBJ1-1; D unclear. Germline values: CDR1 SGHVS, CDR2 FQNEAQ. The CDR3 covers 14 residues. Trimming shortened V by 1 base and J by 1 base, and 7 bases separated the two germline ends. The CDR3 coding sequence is TGTGCCAGCAGCTTAGTTTCCGGGAACACTGAAGCTTTCTTT. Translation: CASSLVSGNTEAFF.

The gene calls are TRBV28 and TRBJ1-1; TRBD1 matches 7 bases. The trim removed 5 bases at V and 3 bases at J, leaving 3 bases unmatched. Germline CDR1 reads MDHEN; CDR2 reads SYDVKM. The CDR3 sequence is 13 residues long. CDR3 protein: CASSDTGDTEAFF. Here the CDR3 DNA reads TGTGCCAGCAGTGACACAGGGGACACTGAAGCTTTCTTT. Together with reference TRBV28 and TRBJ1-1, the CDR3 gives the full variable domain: DVKVTQSSRYLVKRTGEKVFLECVQDMDHENMFWYRQDPGLGLRLIYFSYDVKMKEKGDIPEGYSVSREKKERFSLILESASTNQTSMYLCASSDTGDTEAFFGQGTRLTVV.

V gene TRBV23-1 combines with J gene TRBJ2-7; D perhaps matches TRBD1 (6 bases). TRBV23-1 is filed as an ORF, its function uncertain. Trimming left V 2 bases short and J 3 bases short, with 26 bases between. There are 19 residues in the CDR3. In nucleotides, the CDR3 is TGCGCCAGCAGTCAAAAGCCGACAGGCGTAAACCAGGTCGACTACGAGCAGTACTTC. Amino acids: CASSQKPTGVNQVDYEQYF.

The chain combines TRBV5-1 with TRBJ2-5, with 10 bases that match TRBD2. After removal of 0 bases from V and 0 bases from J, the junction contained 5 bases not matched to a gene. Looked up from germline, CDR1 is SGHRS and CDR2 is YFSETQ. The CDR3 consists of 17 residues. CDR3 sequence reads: CASSLGSGGKYQETQYF. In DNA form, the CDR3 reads TGCGCCAGCAGCTTGGGTAGCGGGGGGAAATACCAAGAGACCCAGTACTTC.

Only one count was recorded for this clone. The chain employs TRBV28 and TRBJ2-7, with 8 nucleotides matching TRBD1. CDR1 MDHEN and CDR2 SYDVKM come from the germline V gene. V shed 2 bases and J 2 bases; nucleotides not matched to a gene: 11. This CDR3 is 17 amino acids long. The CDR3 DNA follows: TGTGCCAGCAGTTTAATCGGTGGGGACAGGCGAACCTACGAGCAGTACTTC. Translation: CASSLIGGDRRTYEQYF.

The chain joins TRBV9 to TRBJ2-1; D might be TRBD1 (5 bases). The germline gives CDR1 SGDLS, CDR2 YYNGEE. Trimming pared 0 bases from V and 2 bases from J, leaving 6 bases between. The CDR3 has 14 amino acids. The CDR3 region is CASSVETAYNEQFF. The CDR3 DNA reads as TGTGCCAGCAGCGTAGAGACAGCCTACAATGAGCAGTTCTTC.

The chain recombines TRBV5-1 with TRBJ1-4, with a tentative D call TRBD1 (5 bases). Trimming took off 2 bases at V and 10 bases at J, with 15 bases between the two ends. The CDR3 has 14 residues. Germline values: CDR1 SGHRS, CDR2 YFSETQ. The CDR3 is CASSFERWGGKLFF. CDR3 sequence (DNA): TGCGCCAGCAGCTTCGAAAGGTGGGGGGGAAAACTGTTTTTT.

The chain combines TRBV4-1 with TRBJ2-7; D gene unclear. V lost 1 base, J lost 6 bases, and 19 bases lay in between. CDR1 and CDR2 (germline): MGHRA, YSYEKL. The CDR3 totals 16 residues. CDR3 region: CASSQGVSVRLSEQYF. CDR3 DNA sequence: TGCGCCAGCAGCCAAGGAGTTTCGGTCCGGTTATCCGAGCAGTACTTC.